Sequencing of this T cell receptor (beta chain) was carried out in a study of T cell responses to AZD1222 COVID-19 vaccine. Germline values: CDR1 LGHNA, CDR2 YNFKEQ. V lost 1 base to trimming and J lost 7 bases, with 10 bases between them. The CDR3 totals 13 residues. In the case of this clone: Its specificity is not known.

General observations from the study: It was only after the peak T cell response that any repertoires were sampled. In the spike-specific TCR repertoire, nearly half reportedly target unmutated variant regions. At baseline, seropositivity was found in only six or seven AZD1222 recipients.

Here immunoSEQ multiplex PCR was the method, and the copy in TCRdb shows in-frame clones only, minus some. The profile covers just over 150,000 clones, with more than 85% appearing a single time and approximately 1.5% taken by the ten largest. This chain joins TRBV4-2 and TRBJ1-2, with a tentative D call TRBD1 (6 bases). The specimen was peripheral blood, collected 28 days after the second AZD1222 dose. This TCR derives from an adult who received the AZD1222 COVID-19 vaccine. The CDR3 DNA reads as TGTGCCAGCAGCCAAGTGGGAGGGGGTGGCTACACCTTC. It specifies CASSQVGGGGYTF.